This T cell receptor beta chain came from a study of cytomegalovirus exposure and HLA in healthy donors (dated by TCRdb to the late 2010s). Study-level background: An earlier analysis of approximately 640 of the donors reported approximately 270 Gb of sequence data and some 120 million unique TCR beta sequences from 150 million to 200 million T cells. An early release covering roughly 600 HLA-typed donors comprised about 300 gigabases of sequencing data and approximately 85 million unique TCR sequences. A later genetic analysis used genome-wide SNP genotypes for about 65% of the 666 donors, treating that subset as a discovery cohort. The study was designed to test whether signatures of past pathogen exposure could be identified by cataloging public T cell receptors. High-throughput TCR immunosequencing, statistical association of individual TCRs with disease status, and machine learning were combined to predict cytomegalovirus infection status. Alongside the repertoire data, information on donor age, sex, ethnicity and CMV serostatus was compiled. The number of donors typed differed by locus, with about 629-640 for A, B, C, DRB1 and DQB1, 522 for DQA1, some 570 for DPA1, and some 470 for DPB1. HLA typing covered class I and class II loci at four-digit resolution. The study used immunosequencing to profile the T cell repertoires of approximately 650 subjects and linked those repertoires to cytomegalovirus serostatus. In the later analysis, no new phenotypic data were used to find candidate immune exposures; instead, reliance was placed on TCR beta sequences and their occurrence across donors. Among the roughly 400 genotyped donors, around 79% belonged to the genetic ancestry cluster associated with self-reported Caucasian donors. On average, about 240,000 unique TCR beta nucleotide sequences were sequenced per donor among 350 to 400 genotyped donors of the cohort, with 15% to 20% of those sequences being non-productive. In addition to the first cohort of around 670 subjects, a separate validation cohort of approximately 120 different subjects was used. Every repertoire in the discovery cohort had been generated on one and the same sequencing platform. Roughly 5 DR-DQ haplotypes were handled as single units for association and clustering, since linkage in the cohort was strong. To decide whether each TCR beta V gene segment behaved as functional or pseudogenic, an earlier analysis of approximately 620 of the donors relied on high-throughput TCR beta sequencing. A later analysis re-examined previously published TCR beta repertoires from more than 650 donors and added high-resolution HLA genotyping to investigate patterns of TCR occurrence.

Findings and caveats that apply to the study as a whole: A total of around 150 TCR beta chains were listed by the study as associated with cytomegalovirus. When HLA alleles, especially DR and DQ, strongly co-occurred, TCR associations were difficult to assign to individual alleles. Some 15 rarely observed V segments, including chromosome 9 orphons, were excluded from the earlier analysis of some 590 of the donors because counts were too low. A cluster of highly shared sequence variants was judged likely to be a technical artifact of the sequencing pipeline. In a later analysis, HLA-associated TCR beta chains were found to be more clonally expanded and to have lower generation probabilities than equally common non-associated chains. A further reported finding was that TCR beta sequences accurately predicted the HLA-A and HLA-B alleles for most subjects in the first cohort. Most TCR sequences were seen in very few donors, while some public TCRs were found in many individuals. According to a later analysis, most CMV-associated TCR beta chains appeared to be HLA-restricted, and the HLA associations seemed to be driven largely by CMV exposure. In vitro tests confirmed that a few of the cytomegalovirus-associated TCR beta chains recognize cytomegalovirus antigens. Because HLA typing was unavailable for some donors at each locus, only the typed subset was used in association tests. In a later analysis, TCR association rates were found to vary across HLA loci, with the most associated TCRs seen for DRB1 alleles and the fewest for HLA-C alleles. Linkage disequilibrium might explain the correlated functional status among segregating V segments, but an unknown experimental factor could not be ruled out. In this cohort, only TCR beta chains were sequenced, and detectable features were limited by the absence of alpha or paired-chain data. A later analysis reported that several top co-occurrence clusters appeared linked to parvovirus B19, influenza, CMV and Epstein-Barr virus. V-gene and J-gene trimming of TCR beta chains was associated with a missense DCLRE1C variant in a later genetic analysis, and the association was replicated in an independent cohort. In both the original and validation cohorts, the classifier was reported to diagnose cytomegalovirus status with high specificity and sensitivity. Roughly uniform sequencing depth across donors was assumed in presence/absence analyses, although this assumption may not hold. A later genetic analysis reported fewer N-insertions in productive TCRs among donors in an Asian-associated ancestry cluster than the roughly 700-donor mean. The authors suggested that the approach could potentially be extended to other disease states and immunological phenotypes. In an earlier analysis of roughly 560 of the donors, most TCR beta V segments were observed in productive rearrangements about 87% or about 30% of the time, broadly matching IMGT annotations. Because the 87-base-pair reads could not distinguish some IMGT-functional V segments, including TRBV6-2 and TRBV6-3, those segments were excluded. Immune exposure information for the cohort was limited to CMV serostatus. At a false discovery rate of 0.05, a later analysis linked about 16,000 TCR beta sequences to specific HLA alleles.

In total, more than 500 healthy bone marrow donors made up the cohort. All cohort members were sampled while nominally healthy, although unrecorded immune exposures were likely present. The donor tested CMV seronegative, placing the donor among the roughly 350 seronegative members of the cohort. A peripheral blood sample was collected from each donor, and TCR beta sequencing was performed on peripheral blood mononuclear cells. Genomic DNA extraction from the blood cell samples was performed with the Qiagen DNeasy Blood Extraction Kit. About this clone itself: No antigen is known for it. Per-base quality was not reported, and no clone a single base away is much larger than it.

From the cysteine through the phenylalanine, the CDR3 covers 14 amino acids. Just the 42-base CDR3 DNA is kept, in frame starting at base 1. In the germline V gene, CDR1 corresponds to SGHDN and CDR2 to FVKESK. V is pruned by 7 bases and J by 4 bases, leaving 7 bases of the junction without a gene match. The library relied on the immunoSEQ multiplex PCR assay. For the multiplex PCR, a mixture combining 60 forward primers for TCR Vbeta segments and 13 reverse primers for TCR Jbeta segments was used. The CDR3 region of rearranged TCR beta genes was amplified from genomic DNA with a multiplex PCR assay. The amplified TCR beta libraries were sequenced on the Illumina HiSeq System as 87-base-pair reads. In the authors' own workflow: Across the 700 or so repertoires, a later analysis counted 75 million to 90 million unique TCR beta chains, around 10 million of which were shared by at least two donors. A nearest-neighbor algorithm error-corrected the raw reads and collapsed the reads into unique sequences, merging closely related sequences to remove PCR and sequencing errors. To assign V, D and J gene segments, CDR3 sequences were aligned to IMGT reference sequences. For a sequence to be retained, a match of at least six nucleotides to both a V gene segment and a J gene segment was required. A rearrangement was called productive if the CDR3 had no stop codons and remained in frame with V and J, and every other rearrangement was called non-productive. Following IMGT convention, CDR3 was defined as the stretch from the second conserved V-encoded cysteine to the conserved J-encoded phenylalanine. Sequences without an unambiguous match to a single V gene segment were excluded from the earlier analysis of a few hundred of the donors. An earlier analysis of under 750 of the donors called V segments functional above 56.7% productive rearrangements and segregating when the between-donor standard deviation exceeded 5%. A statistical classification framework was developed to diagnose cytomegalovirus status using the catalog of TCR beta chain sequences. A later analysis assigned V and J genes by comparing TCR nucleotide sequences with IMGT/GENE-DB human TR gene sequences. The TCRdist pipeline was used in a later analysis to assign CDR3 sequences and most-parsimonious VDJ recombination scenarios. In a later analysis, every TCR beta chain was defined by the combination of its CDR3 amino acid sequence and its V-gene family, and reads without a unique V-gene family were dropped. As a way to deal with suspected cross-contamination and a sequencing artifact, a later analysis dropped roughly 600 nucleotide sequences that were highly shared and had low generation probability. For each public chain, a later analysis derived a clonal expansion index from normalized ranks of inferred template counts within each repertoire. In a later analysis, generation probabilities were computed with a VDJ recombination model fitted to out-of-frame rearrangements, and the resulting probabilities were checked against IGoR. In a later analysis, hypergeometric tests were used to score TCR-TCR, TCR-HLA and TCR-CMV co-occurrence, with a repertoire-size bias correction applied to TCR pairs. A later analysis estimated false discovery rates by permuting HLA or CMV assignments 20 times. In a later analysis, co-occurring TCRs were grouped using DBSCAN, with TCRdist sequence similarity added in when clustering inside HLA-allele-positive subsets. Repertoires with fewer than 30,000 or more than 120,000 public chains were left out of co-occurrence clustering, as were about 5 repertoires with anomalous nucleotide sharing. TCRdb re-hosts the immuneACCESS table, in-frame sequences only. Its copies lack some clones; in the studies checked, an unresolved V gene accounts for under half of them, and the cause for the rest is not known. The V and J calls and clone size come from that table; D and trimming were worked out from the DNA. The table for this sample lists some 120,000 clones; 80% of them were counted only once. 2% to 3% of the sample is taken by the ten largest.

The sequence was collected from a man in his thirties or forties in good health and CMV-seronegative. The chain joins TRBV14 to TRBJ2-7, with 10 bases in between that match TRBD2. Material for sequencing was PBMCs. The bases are TGTGCCAGCATCCAGCGGGAGGGCCCGTACGAGCAGTACTTC. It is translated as CASIQREGPYEQYF.